This section outlines one TCR beta chain sequence together with its context. The data originate from a study of CD8+ T cells in alopecia areata. cDNA serving as the sequencing template came from extracted, reverse transcribed RNA. Data came from immunoSEQ multiplex PCR; TCRdb stores just in-frame clones and leaves some out. The sample consists of approximately 150,000 clones, 47% of them appearing once. This CDR3 region has 14 residues. With 8 bases clipped from V and 4 bases from J, the junction kept 7 bases outside the gene matches. Germline CDR1 is SNHLY and CDR2 is FYNNEI. This TCR came from a human donor with alopecia areata. The rearrangement links TRBV2 to TRBJ1-5; 8 nucleotides agree with TRBD1. The sequenced sample consisted of CD4+ T cells sorted from blood. This CDR3 reads CASGQGASNQPQHF. CDR3 DNA: TGTGCCAGCGGGCAGGGGGCTTCTAATCAGCCCCAGCATTTT.